This record looks at one T cell receptor (beta chain) sequence and its context. Any history of autoimmune disease or systemic immunosuppression disqualified patients. These data are taken from a study of OX40 agonist ivuxolimab in advanced cancers. Using immunoSEQ multiplex PCR, the repertoire was profiled, and TCRdb retains in-frame clones only, with some absent. The sample lists tens of thousands of clones; 88% were seen once. The receptor comes from an adult with an advanced solid tumor such as melanoma, head and neck, liver or kidney cancer. Material: CD4+ or CD8+ T cells sorted from blood, obtained in a trial of the OX40 agonist ivuxolimab.

CDR3 residues: CASSLATSANTGELFF. CDR3 bases: TGTGCCAGCAGCTTAGCGACTAGCGCGAACACCGGGGAGCTGTTTTTT. The chain employs TRBV7-2 and TRBJ2-2; 8 bases are a match to TRBD2. V shed 0 bases, J shed 0 bases, and the junction held 0 bases outside the gene matches. This CDR3 region has 16 residues. CDR1 is SGHTA, CDR2 FQGNSA, per germline.